This T cell receptor beta chain was sequenced in a study of chemoradiotherapy in HPV16-positive cancers. General study results and limits: During treatment, candidate HPV-specific clones and E7-related motifs expanded in tumor.

Sequencing used immunoSEQ multiplex PCR; TCRdb keeps in-frame clones, though not all of them. The sample comprises 4,000 to 5,000 clones, about 96% of which are singletons, and 3% to 4% rests with the top ten. Remarks on this clone: Its matching antigen is unknown.

This sequence originates from a human donor with HPV-associated anogenital cancer. This material consisted of tumor tissue, taken from a patient who underwent chemoradiotherapy.

The CDR3 DNA sequence: TGCGCCAGCAGCCTGGACACGTCAGACAACACTGAAGCTTTCTTT. It is translated as CASSLDTSDNTEAFF. This sequence joins TRBV5-1 and TRBJ1-1, with a tentative D call TRBD1 (5 bases). V gave up 4 bases and J gave up 2 bases, with 15 bases separating them. There are 15 residues in the CDR3. In germline, CDR1 is SGHRS, CDR2 YFSETQ.